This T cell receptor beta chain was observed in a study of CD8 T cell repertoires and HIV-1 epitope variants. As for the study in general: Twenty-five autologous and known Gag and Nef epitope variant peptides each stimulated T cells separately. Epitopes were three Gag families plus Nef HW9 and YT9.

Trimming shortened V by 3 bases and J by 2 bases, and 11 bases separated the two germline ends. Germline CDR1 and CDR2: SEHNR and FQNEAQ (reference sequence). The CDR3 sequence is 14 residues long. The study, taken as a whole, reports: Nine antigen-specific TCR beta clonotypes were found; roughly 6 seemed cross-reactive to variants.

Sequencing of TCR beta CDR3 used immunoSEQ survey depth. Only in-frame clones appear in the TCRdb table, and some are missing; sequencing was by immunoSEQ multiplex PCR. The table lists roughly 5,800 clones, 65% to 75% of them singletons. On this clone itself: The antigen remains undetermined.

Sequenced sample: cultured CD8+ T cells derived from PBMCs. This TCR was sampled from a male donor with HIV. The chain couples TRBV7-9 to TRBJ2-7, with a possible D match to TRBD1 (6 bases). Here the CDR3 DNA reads TGTGCCAGCAGCTTCGGGACATCTACCTACGAGCAGTACTTC. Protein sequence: CASSFGTSTYEQYF.